The text below deals with one T cell receptor (beta chain). Trimming took off 2 bases at V and 5 bases at J, with 16 bases between the two ends. The germline CDR1 and CDR2 sequences are MNHEY and SVGAGI. The CDR3 covers 15 residues. The record originates from a study of PD-1 blockade in classical Hodgkin lymphoma. Generated by immunoSEQ multiplex PCR, the TCRdb table keeps only in-frame clones and is missing some. This table has around 15,000 clones, 83% appearing once. Described time point: cycle 4 day 1 (C4D1), after more than five weeks of nivolumab. Every patient relapsed after autologous stem cell transplantation, and brentuximab vedotin exposure varied.

This rearrangement joins TRBV6-5 to TRBJ2-7; D perhaps matches TRBD2 (5 bases). The source was peripheral blood mononuclear cells (PBMCs), collected before the fourth cycle of nivolumab. This sequence originates from a human donor with classical Hodgkin lymphoma. This CDR3 is CASSYGLLDGDEQYF. DNA for the CDR3: TGTGCCAGCAGTTACGGGTTACTGGACGGGGACGAGCAGTACTTC.